Here is one TCR beta chain with its context. No count is recorded, though its frequency marks this clonotype as medium-sized (0.01 to 0.1%). Its antigen target is currently unknown. The sample belongs to a study of CD8 T cells in cerebrospinal fluid in Alzheimer's disease (dated by TCRdb to the early 2020s). The study in broad terms: The study used two single-cell methods, plate-based nested PCR sequencing and droplet-based sequencing, to evaluate clonal expansion of CSF T cells. A total of 20 to 30 samples were covered by the CSF gene-expression analysis, which included Parkinson's disease patients. The droplet-based CSF comparison of patients and controls included roughly 10 healthy controls (about 11,000 cells) and roughly 10 patients with MCI or Alzheimer's disease (around 9,700 cells). The study examined whether cerebrospinal fluid from healthy elderly individuals and from patients with neurodegenerative disease contained clonally expanded T cells. Overall study outcomes, separate from this receptor: The EBV-specific clones were neither the most highly expanded clones nor enriched among patients. The overall clonality comparison included only samples with detectable clones (approximately 11 healthy, 5 MCI, 5 AD, 6 PD). In patients with MCI or Alzheimer's disease, the biggest CSF clone accounted for a larger percentage of TCRs than in controls. When data were pooled, 4 of 6 Alzheimer's patients but only 1 of 10 healthy subjects had a highly expanded clone, defined as at least 3% of TCRs. The authors cautioned that detecting EBV-specific TCRs in CSF does not establish a causal link between EBV and Alzheimer's disease.

Measured from the cysteine to the phenylalanine, the CDR3 is 13 residues long. DNA is not on record. The germline V gene sets CDR1 to MGHDK and CDR2 to SYGVNS. Acute infectious disease was absent in all participants, and all participants were in good physical condition. Neurodegeneration in patients was confirmed using biomarkers including neurofilament, amyloid-beta and tau. A live/dead marker was used to sort live CSF cells for droplet-based sequencing. CSF was obtained by lumbar puncture, and immune cells were pelleted by centrifugation at 300g. CSF samples were checked for red blood cells, and any sample contaminated with blood was excluded. CSF cells were cryopreserved in freezing medium, frozen at -80 degrees C overnight, and then transferred to liquid nitrogen for storage. CSF samples were stored for less than seven months before analysis. Receptor libraries were prepared by 10x single-cell sequencing. 10X Genomics single-cell V(D)J and 5' gene-expression libraries were used to profile CSF cells. CSF single-cell TCR libraries were sequenced on an Illumina NextSeq550. From the authors' description of their analysis: V(D)J reads were aligned to the vdj-GRCh38 alts ensemble 2.0.0 reference and processed with the Cell Ranger vdj pipeline. A clonotype was defined as a group of cell barcodes sharing the same set of productive CDR3 nucleotide sequences. To link clonality with transcriptional profiles, clonotype information was incorporated into Seurat v3.0 gene-expression metadata. CSF cells with more than 1,800 genes, more than 7,500 UMIs or more than 10% mitochondrial reads were excluded. To find TCRs with known antigen specificity, CDR3-beta sequences were matched against VDJdb. The network analysis of clone sharing was performed with the R package qgraph and was limited to TCRs that had complete alpha and beta chains. The reads were reprocessed in TCRdb, with one entry per CDR3 protein sequence and no accompanying DNA. The V and J calls and clone size are TCRdb's, not the authors'. The sample table holds about 1,200 distinct CDR3 sequences. The top ten constitute approximately 7.5% of the sample.

The TCR originated in a human donor with Alzheimer's disease. The source material was cerebrospinal fluid. The sequence is built from TRBV25-1 and TRBJ1-5. Here the CDR3 is given as CASSEGGLQPQHF.